This T cell receptor beta chain appears in the sequencing data of a study of cytomegalovirus exposure and HLA in healthy donors. This table comes from immunoSEQ multiplex PCR, and its TCRdb copy is limited to in-frame clones, with some not included. The sample yields some 150,000 clones, around nine tenths seen once. Study-wide points: Confirmation was obtained in vitro that a few CMV-associated chains are specific for CMV antigens. The study labeled around 160 TCR beta chains cytomegalovirus-associated. Reportedly, diagnosis of cytomegalovirus status by the classifier showed high specificity and sensitivity. TCR clusters originating in the first cohort tended to co-occur in the approximately 120 validation repertoires, according to a later analysis.

This clone was detected only once. The antigen remains undetermined. Sequences were obtained from PBMCs. This sequence was found in a man aged 18 to 30 in good health and CMV-seronegative.

The CDR3, as DNA: TGCGCCAGCAGCCACAGGGAAAGGAACACCGGGGAGCTGTTTTTT. Translating gives CASSHRERNTGELFF. The J gene is TRBJ2-2, the V gene TRBV5-1, with D possibly being TRBD1 (6 bases). V lost 4 bases and J lost 1, with 11 bases in between. CDR1 SGHRS and CDR2 YFSETQ come from the germline V gene. This CDR3 has 15 residues.